Sequencing of this T cell receptor (beta chain) was carried out in a study of CD8+CD57+ T cells in acquired aplastic anemia. Across the whole study: On average, sorted CD4+ and CD8+ cells gave about 3.1 ug of DNA. Study-level results: A set of approximately 30 CD8+ CDR3 sequences was shared between patients and controls, and these sequences appeared highly expressed in patients.

Genomic DNA provided the template from which TCR beta VDJ and CDR3 profiles were obtained. In TCRdb, the reads were re-called with MiXCR into one record per CDR3 protein. The sample has some 120,000 distinct CDR3 sequences, over 30% seen once; the top ten hold more than 2.5%. Sequencing involved patients with CD8+CD57+ cell expansion previously shown by flow cytometry. The V and J ends lost 0 bases and 4 bases respectively, with 13 bases between them. This CDR3 is 15 amino acids long. CDR1 and CDR2 (germline): MNHNY, SVGAGI (reference sequence). In its sample, this clonotype was seen many times. Its specificity is not known.

Sequences were obtained from sorted CD4+, CD8+, or CD8+CD57+ T cells (not recorded which) from PBMCs. This chain links TRBV6-6 with TRBJ2-7; possibly TRBD1 or TRBD2 for D (6 bases each). This TCR was recovered from a human donor with aplastic anemia. The CDR3 coding sequence is TGTGCCAGCAGTTACTCCGGAGGGGGGCTATACGAGCAGTACGTC. Amino acids: CASSYSGGGLYEQYV.